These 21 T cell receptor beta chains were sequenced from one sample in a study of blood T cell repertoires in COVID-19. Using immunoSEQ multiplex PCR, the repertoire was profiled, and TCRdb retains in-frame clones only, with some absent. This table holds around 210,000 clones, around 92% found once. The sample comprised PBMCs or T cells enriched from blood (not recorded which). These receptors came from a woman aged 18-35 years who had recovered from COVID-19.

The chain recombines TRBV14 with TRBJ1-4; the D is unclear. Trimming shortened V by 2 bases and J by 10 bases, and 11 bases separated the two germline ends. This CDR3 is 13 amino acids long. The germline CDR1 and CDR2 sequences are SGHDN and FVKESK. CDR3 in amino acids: CASSQTPLGKLFF. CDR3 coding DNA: TGTGCCAGCAGCCAAACACCCCTAGGAAAACTGTTTTTT. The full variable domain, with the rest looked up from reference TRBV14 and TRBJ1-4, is EAGVTQFPSHSVIEKGQTVTLRCDPISGHDNLYWYRRVMGKEIKFLLHFVKESKQDESGMPNNRFLAERTGGTYSTLKVQPAELEDSGVYFCASSQTPLGKLFFGSGTQLSVL.

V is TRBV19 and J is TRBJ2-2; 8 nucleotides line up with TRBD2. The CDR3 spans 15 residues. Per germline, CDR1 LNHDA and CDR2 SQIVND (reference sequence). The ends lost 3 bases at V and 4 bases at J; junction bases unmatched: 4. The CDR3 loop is CASSIYGGATGELFF. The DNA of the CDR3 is TGTGCCAGTAGTATCTACGGGGGGGCCACCGGGGAGCTGTTTTTT.

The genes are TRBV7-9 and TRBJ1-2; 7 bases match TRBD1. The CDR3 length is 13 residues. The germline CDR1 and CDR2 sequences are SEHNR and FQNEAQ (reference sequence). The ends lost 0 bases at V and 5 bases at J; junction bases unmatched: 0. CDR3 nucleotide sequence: TGTGCCAGCAGCTTAGCACAGGGGTATGGCTACACCTTC. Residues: CASSLAQGYGYTF.

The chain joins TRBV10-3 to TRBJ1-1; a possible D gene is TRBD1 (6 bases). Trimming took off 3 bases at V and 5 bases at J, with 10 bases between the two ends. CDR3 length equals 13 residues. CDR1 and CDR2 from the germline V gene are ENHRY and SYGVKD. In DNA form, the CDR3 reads TGTGCCATCAGTGAAGGGGGGGGGACTGAAGCTTTCTTT. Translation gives CAISEGGGTEAFF.

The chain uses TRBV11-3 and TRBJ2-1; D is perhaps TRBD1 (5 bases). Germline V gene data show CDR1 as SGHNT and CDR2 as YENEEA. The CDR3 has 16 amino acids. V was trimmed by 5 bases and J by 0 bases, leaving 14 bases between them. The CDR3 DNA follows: TGTGCCAGCAGCCCTGGACAAAGCCCCTCCTACAATGAGCAGTTCTTC. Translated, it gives CASSPGQSPSYNEQFF.

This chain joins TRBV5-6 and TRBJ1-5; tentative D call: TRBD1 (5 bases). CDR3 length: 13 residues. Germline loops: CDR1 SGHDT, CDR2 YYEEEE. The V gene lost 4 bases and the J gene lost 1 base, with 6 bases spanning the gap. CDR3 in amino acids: CASSTGSNQPQHF. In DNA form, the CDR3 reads TGTGCCAGCAGCACAGGCAGCAATCAGCCCCAGCATTTT.

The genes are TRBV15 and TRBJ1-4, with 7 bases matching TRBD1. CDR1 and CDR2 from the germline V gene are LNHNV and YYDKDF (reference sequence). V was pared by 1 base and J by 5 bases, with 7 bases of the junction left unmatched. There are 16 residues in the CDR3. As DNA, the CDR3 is TGTGCCACCAGCAGAGGGTGGGACAGCGTAAATGAAAAACTGTTTTTT. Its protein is CATSRGWDSVNEKLFF.

The CDR3 is CASSLDKNEKLFF. CDR3 bases: TGTGCCAGCAGCCTCGACAAGAATGAAAAACTGTTTTTT. The V call is TRBV7-9, the J call TRBJ1-4; D unclear. CDR1 and CDR2 from the germline V gene are SEHNR and FQNEAQ (reference sequence). The CDR3 spans 13 residues. Trimming cost V 5 bases and J 5 bases, with 9 bases left between them.

The CDR3 region has the DNA TGCAGTGCTAGGGACAGTGAAGCTTTCTTT. Protein sequence: CSARDSEAFF. This chain connects TRBV20-1 to TRBJ1-1, with TRBD1 as a possible D gene (6 bases). Germline lookup yields CDR1 DFQATT and CDR2 SNEGSKA (reference sequence). This CDR3 is built from 10 residues. Trimming stripped 3 bases from V and 7 bases from J, with 6 bases between.

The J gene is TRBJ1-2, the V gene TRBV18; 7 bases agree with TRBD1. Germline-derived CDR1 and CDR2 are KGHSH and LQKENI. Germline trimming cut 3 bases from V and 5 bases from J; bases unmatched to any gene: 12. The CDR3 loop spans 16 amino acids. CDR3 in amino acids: CASSPGSRGLGYGYTF. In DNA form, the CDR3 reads TGTGCCAGCTCACCGGGCTCGAGGGGGCTAGGATATGGCTACACCTTC.

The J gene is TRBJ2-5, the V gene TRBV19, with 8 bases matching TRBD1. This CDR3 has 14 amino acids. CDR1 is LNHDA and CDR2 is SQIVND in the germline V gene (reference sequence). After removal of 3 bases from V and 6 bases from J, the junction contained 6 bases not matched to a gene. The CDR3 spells CASSMPTGVKTQYF. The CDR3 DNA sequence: TGTGCCAGTAGTATGCCGACAGGGGTGAAGACCCAGTACTTC. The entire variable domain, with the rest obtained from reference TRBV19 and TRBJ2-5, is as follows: DGGITQSPKYLFRKEGQNVTLSCEQNLNHDAMYWYRQDPGQGLRLIYYSQIVNDFQKGDIAEGYSVSREKKESFPLTVTSAQKNPTAFYLCASSMPTGVKTQYFGPGTRLLVL.

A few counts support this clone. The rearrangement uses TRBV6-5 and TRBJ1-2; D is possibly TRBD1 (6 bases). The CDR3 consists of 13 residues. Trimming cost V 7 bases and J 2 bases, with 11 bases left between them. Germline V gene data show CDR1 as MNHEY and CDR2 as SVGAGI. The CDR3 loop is CASTQDRNYGYTF. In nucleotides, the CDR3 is TGTGCCAGCACCCAAGACAGGAACTATGGCTACACCTTC.

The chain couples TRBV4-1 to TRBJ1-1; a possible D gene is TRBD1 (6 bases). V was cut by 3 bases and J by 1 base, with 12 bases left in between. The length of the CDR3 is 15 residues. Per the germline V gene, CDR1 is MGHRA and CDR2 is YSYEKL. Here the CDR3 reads CASSHPGDQNTEAFF. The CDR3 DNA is TGCGCCAGCAGCCATCCAGGGGACCAGAACACTGAAGCTTTCTTT.

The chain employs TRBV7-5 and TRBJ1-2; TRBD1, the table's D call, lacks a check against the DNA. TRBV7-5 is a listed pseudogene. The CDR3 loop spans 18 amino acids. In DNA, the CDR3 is TGTGTCAGAAGCTTAGGGGTGACAGGGTCCCTATCTAACTATGGCTACACCTTC. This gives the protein CVRSLGVTGSLSNYGYTF.

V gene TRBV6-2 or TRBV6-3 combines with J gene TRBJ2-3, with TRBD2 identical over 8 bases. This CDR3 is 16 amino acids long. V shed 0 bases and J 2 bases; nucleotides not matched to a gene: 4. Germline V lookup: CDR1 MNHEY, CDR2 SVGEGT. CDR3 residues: CASSYSRRGVTDTQYF. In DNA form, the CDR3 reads TGTGCCAGCAGTTACTCCCGGCGGGGGGTCACAGATACGCAGTATTTT.

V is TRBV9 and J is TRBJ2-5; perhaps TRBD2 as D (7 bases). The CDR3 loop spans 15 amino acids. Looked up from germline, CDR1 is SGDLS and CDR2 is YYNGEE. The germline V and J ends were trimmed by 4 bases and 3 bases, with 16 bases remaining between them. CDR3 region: CASSPGGGGEETQYF. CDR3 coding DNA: TGTGCCAGCAGCCCGGGGGGAGGGGGAGAAGAGACCCAGTACTTC.

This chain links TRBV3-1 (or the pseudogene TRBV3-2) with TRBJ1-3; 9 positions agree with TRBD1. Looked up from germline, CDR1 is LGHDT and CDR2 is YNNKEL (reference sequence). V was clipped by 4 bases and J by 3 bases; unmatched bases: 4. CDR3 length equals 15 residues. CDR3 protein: CASSLTDRGGNTIYF. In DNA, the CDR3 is TGTGCCAGCAGCCTAACGGACAGGGGTGGAAACACCATATATTTT.

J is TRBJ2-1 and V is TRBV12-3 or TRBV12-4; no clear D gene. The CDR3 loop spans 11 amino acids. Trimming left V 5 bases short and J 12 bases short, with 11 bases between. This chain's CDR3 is CASSGLGRQFF. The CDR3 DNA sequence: TGTGCCAGCAGTGGCCTAGGTCGGCAGTTCTTC.

CDR3 nucleotide sequence: TGTGCCAGCAGCTTGGTGGGCAGGGGGACAGATACGCAGTATTTT. Encoded protein: CASSLVGRGTDTQYF. The chain is built from TRBV5-8 and TRBJ2-3; TRBD1 aligns across 7 bases. The germline CDR1 and CDR2 sequences are SGHTS and YDEGEE. The CDR3 is made up of 15 amino acids. V was clipped by 0 bases and J by 3 bases; unmatched bases: 4.

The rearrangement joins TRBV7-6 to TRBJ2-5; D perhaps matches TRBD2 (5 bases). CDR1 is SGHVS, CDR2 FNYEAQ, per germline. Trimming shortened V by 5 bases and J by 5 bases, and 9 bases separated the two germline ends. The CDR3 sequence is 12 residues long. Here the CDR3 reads CASSQWEETQYF. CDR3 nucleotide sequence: TGTGCCAGCAGCCAGTGGGAGGAGACCCAGTACTTC.

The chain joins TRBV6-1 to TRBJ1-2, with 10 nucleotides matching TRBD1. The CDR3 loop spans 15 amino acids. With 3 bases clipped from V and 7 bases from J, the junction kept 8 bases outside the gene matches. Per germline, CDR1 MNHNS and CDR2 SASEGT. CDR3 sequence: CASSDQRTGGSGYTF. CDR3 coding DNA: TGTGCCAGCAGTGACCAAAGGACAGGGGGTAGTGGCTACACCTTC.